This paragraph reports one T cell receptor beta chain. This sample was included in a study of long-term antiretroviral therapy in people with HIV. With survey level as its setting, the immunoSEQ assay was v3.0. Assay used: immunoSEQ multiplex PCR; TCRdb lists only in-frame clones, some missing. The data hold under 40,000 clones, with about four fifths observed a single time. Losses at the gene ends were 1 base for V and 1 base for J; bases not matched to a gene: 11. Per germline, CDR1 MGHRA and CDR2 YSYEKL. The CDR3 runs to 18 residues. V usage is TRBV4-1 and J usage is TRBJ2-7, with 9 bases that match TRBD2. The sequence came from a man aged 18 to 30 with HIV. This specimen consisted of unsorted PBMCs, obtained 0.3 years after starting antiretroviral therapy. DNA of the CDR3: TGCGCCAGCAGCCAAGTGTTCGCGCGGGGGGGGGATTCCTACGAGCAGTACTTC. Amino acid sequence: CASSQVFARGGDSYEQYF.